One sample yielded the 29 T cell receptor beta chains listed below, sequenced in a study of glioma-infiltrating T cells after dendritic cell vaccination. Data came from immunoSEQ multiplex PCR; TCRdb stores just in-frame clones and leaves some out. In the table there are some 58,000 clones, more than 75% of which are singletons. Regarding time point: after dendritic cell vaccination, including at tumor progression/relapse. This specimen consisted of blood, obtained after dendritic cell vaccination. The receptors originated from a human donor with glioblastoma.

The chain is built from TRBV21-1 and TRBJ2-7; TRBD2, the D gene given by the table, was not confirmed from the DNA. TRBV21-1 is termed a pseudogene. The CDR3 runs to 17 residues. DNA for the CDR3: TGTGCCAGCAGCAAAGATCAGGAGAGGGACTCTCGGCTGGAGCAGTACTTC. It yields the protein CASSKDQERDSRLEQYF.

The rearrangement uses TRBV11-2 and TRBJ1-1; D gene unclear. CDR1 SGHAT and CDR2 FQNNGV come from the germline V gene. The CDR3 has 13 amino acids. V was trimmed by 1 base and J by 2 bases, leaving 5 bases between them. The CDR3 loop reads CASSLGANTEAFF. The CDR3 nucleotides read TGTGCCAGCAGCTTAGGGGCTAACACTGAAGCTTTCTTT.

CDR3 sequence: CAWSFGTGLLSDTIYF. As DNA, the CDR3 is TGTGCCTGGAGTTTCGGGACAGGGCTGCTTTCCGACACCATATATTTT. The gene calls are TRBV30 and TRBJ1-3; TRBD1 aligns across 9 bases. V was clipped by 2 bases and J by 8 bases; unmatched bases: 13. The CDR3 has 16 residues. The germline V gene encodes CDR1 GTSNPN and CDR2 SVGIG (reference sequence).

The rearrangement uses TRBV2 and TRBJ2-7, with TRBD2 matching over 7 bases. The CDR3 runs 14 residues. Germline loops: CDR1 SNHLY, CDR2 FYNNEI. The V and J ends lost 5 bases and 7 bases, in that order; junction bases with no gene match: 11. CDR3 sequence: CASSLEVGGVEQYF. The CDR3 bases are TGTGCCAGCAGTCTCGAGGTGGGGGGGGTGGAGCAGTACTTC.

The chain combines TRBV7-8 with TRBJ2-7, with a tentative D call TRBD1 (6 bases). Per germline, CDR1 SGHVS and CDR2 FQNEAQ. V was clipped by 6 bases and J by 6 bases, with 15 bases between them. The CDR3 runs to 13 residues. The DNA of the CDR3 is TGTGCCAGCAGTTACCGGACAGATTCCGAGCAGTACTTC. It translates to CASSYRTDSEQYF.

This clone was counted only a few times. The gene calls are TRBV4-2 and TRBJ2-3, with 10 bases aligning to TRBD1. This CDR3 is built from 16 residues. The V gene's germline CDR1 is LGHNA and CDR2 YNFKEQ. With V trimmed by 2 bases and J by 6 bases, 8 bases remained unmatched. The CDR3 DNA is TGTGCCAGCAGCCAATACACGACAGGGGGCGGGGATACGCAGTATTTT. Translating it yields CASSQYTTGGGDTQYF.

This clone was seen just once. The rearrangement links TRBV6-5 to TRBJ2-7; perhaps TRBD2 as D (6 bases). CDR1 and CDR2 (germline): MNHEY, SVGAGI. V was shortened by 8 bases and J by 6 bases, with 20 bases between the two germline ends. The CDR3 totals 14 residues. DNA for the CDR3: TGTGCCAGCGGACGACGGGACTTGGGGCTCGAGCAGTACTTC. Residues: CASGRRDLGLEQYF.

V and J are TRBV4-3 and TRBJ1-5; unclear D gene. V lost 2 bases and J lost 2, with 16 bases in between. The CDR3 has 17 residues. The germline gives CDR1 LGHNA, CDR2 YSLEER. In DNA, the CDR3 is TGCGCCAGCAGCCAAAATCCGGGGTCCTACGGCAATCAGCCCCAGCATTTT. This translates into CASSQNPGSYGNQPQHF.

This sequence joins TRBV28 and TRBJ1-6; no clear D. CDR1 MDHEN and CDR2 SYDVKM come from the germline V gene. The V gene lost 1 base and the J gene lost 3 bases, with 13 bases spanning the gap. The CDR3 is made up of 17 amino acids. DNA for the CDR3: TGTGCCAGCAGTTTATATGGTCCGGGTAGCTATAATTCACCCCTCCACTTT. Its protein is CASSLYGPGSYNSPLHF.

The chain recombines TRBV29-1 with TRBJ2-3, with 7 nucleotides matching TRBD1. The CDR3 is 13 residues long. Per germline, CDR1 SQVTM and CDR2 ANQGSEA. V was clipped by 4 bases and J by 1 base; unmatched bases: 2. The CDR3 DNA sequence: TGCAGCGTTGGACAGGGCGGCACAGATACGCAGTATTTT. Amino acid sequence: CSVGQGGTDTQYF.

The rearrangement uses TRBV18 and TRBJ2-2; TRBD1 matches at 7 bases. The trim removed 1 base at V and 4 bases at J, leaving 3 bases unmatched. This CDR3 is 15 amino acids long. Germline V gives CDR1 KGHSH, CDR2 LQKENI. The CDR3 DNA reads as TGTGCCAGCTCACCACGACAGGGCGGCACCGGGGAGCTGTTTTTT. Protein sequence: CASSPRQGGTGELFF.

This chain connects TRBV18 to TRBJ2-4; 11 bases match TRBD2. Germline V CDR1 and CDR2: KGHSH, LQKENI. The CDR3 has 17 amino acids. The J segment lost 0 bases and the V segment lost 4 bases, leaving 5 bases of the junction unmatched. The CDR3 DNA sequence: TGTGCCAGCTCACTTACTAGCGGGGGTGGAGCCAAAAACATTCAGTACTTC. Protein: CASSLTSGGGAKNIQYF.

The chain recombines TRBV27 with TRBJ2-1; D not certain. The V end was cut by 2 bases, the J end by 4 bases, with 12 bases between. The germline gives CDR1 MNHEY, CDR2 SMNVEV (reference sequence). The CDR3 length is 15 residues. The CDR3 bases are TGTGCCAGCAGTTTAACGGCGGCGCTTTACAATGAGCAGTTCTTC. It is translated as CASSLTAALYNEQFF.

This sequence joins TRBV29-1 and TRBJ2-2; D unresolved. The CDR3 loop spans 12 amino acids. CDR1 SQVTM and CDR2 ANQGSEA come from the germline V gene. V dropped 1 base and J dropped 3 bases, with 3 bases sitting between them. The CDR3: CSVEADTGELFF. CDR3 bases: TGCAGCGTTGAAGCGGACACCGGGGAGCTGTTTTTT.

The rearrangement links TRBV7-3 to TRBJ2-3; TRBD2 aligns across 8 bases. CDR3 length equals 15 residues. J lost 4 bases, V lost 5 bases, and 8 bases had no gene match. Germline lookup yields CDR1 SGHTA and CDR2 FQGTGA. The CDR3 loop is CASSRRGGWADTQYF. Here the CDR3 DNA reads TGTGCCAGCAGCCGCCGGGGGGGCTGGGCAGATACGCAGTATTTT.

V usage is TRBV10-3 and J usage is TRBJ1-2; 8 bases map to TRBD1. Germline-derived CDR1 and CDR2 are ENHRY and SYGVKD. The CDR3 extends over 15 amino acids. Unmatched junction bases numbered 12, after V lost 5 bases and J lost 7 bases. CDR3 coding DNA: TGTGCCATCAGTAGAAACAGGGGGGAAGGCGTTGGCTACACCTTC. Protein: CAISRNRGEGVGYTF.

The chain is built from TRBV18 and TRBJ2-1, with D possibly matching TRBD2 (6 bases). Trimming cost V 5 bases and J 0 bases, with 11 bases left between them. Germline V gene lookup returns CDR1 KGHSH and CDR2 LQKENI. The CDR3 is 15 amino acids. The CDR3 sequence is CASSYATSSYNEQFF. In nucleotides, the CDR3 is TGTGCCAGCTCATACGCGACTAGCTCCTACAATGAGCAGTTCTTC. The full variable domain, its missing parts supplied by reference TRBV18 and TRBJ2-1, is NAGVMQNPRHLVRRRGQEARLRCSPMKGHSHVYWYRQLPEEGLKFMVYLQKENIIDESGMPKERFSAEFPKEGPSILRIQQVVRGDSAAYFCASSYATSSYNEQFFGPGTRLTVL.

The gene calls are TRBV7-9 and TRBJ2-2, with TRBD1 identical over 7 bases. CDR1 and CDR2 (germline): SEHNR, FQNEAQ (reference sequence). The CDR3 has 16 amino acids. After removal of 6 bases from V and 2 bases from J, the junction contained 9 bases not matched to a gene. The CDR3 loop is CASRQTGTVNTGELFF. In nucleotides, the CDR3 is TGTGCCAGCAGACAAACCGGGACAGTAAACACCGGGGAGCTGTTTTTT.

The V call is TRBV7-2, the J call TRBJ2-7, with D maybe TRBD1 (6 bases). Germline CDR1 and CDR2: SGHTA and FQGNSA. The CDR3 extends over 13 amino acids. Trimming removed 4 bases from V and 5 bases from J, with 12 bases in between. CDR3 in amino acids: CASSSEQGHEQYF. CDR3 in DNA: TGTGCCAGCAGCTCCGAACAGGGCCACGAGCAGTACTTC.

This clone was seen only a few times. The chain has TRBV10-3 and TRBJ2-2, with 9 bases matching TRBD1. The CDR3 contains 15 residues. Germline loops: CDR1 ENHRY, CDR2 SYGVKD. With V trimmed by 9 bases and J by 3 bases, 8 bases remained unmatched. CDR3 sequence: CAMKPGQGYTGELFF. CDR3 DNA: TGTGCCATGAAACCGGGACAGGGATACACCGGGGAGCTGTTTTTT.

V and J are TRBV5-1 and TRBJ2-7, with 9 bases fitting TRBD1. The length of the CDR3 is 18 residues. From germline, CDR1 is SGHRS and CDR2 YFSETQ. The V segment lost 1 base and the J segment 3 bases; nucleotides outside the gene matches: 14. The DNA for the CDR3 is TGCGCCAGCAGCTTGAGGGAAACAGGGGGCTCCTTCTACTACGAGCAGTACTTC. Residues: CASSLRETGGSFYYEQYF.

CDR3 loop: CASSTGQGGSPLHF. In DNA, the CDR3 is TGTGCCAGCAGTACCGGACAGGGTGGTTCACCCCTCCACTTT. The V call is TRBV6-1, the J call TRBJ1-6; 8 positions match TRBD1. Germline assignment: CDR1 MNHNS and CDR2 SASEGT. The ends lost 5 bases at V and 9 bases at J; junction bases unmatched: 6. The CDR3 is 14 residues long.

The rearrangement joins TRBV11-2 to TRBJ2-5; no clear D. The V end was cut by 3 bases, the J end by 3 bases, with 5 bases between. The germline gives CDR1 SGHAT, CDR2 FQNNGV. The CDR3 covers 12 residues. CDR3 in amino acids: CASSFFEETQYF. CDR3 DNA: TGTGCCAGCAGCTTCTTCGAAGAGACCCAGTACTTC.

The chain combines TRBV11-1 with TRBJ2-5, with 10 bases lining up with TRBD1. V shed 5 bases and J 9 bases; nucleotides not matched to a gene: 9. The length of the CDR3 is 14 residues. In germline, CDR1 is SGHAT, CDR2 FQDESV (reference sequence). The CDR3 region is CASSTGTGEGAQYF. The CDR3 DNA reads TGTGCCAGCAGCACGGGGACAGGGGAAGGGGCCCAGTACTTC.

This chain connects TRBV6-1 to TRBJ2-7, with 10 bases that match TRBD1. The germline CDR1 and CDR2 sequences are MNHNS and SASEGT. V lost 6 bases and J lost 3; bases outside the gene matches: 2. CDR3 length: 13 residues. The CDR3 sequence: CASRGQGGYEQYF. The CDR3 region has the DNA TGTGCCAGCAGAGGACAGGGGGGCTACGAGCAGTACTTC.

This chain joins TRBV7-6 and TRBJ2-1; 10 bases fit TRBD1. Per germline, CDR1 SGHVS and CDR2 FNYEAQ. This CDR3 spans 16 amino acids. The V segment lost 5 bases and the J segment 3 bases; nucleotides outside the gene matches: 7. The CDR3 coding sequence is TGTGCCAGCAGCCATGGCGGGACAGGGGTCTACAATGAGCAGTTCTTC. This codes for CASSHGGTGVYNEQFF.

This chain connects TRBV5-1 to TRBJ1-4, with 7 bases lining up with TRBD1. This CDR3 is 16 amino acids long. V lost 7 bases, J lost 7 bases, and 16 bases stayed unmatched. The germline gives CDR1 SGHRS, CDR2 YFSETQ. The CDR3 DNA is TGCGCCAGCCCAGCCCCTTGGGGGACAGATCTTGAAAAACTGTTTTTT. Amino acids: CASPAPWGTDLEKLFF.

CDR3 in amino acids: CASSQATSGGAYGTQYF. CDR3 nucleotide sequence: TGCGCCAGCAGCCAAGCGACTAGCGGGGGGGCGTACGGGACCCAGTACTTC. The rearrangement uses TRBV4-3 and TRBJ2-5; TRBD2 matches 14 bases. With V trimmed by 1 base and J by 7 bases, 8 bases remained unmatched. This CDR3 region has 17 residues. Germline V CDR1 and CDR2: LGHNA, YSLEER.

The V call is TRBV2, the J call TRBJ2-1; 9 nucleotides align to TRBD2. Trimming at V came to 0 bases and at J to 8 bases, leaving 5 bases not matched to a gene. The CDR3 length is 15 residues. Germline V CDR1 and CDR2: SNHLY, FYNNEI. Here the CDR3 reads CASSEAGGGAYEQFF. As DNA, the CDR3 is TGTGCCAGCAGTGAAGCTGGCGGGGGGGCATATGAGCAGTTCTTC.